This is a list of T cell receptor beta chains from one sample in a study of cytomegalovirus exposure and HLA in healthy donors. Sequencing was performed with immunoSEQ multiplex PCR; in TCRdb, only in-frame clones are kept and a portion is missing. The repertoire holds about 250,000 clones, nearly 95% seen once, with roughly 1.5% in the top ten. Sequenced sample: PBMCs. All receptors derive from a girl aged 2-9 years in good health and CMV-seronegative. Both conserved end residues are part of each CDR3. A D gene is named only where the DNA matches it firmly. Size tells how often a clone was seen (once, few, many) or the class of an expanded clone, and some rows leave it out.

CDR3aa: CAISESRTGGGYEQYF
v_gene: TRBV10-3
d_gene: NA
j_gene: TRBJ2-7
abundance: NA

CDR3aa: CSSSLGGQLGPQHF
v_gene: TRBV7-9
d_gene: TRBD1
j_gene: TRBJ1-5
abundance: NA

CDR3aa: CASSSGLAGVDTGELFF
v_gene: TRBV5-1
d_gene: TRBD2
j_gene: TRBJ2-2
abundance: NA

CDR3aa: CASITFSTDTQYF
v_gene: TRBV2
d_gene: NA
j_gene: TRBJ2-3
abundance: NA

CDR3aa: CASSQEGSQGARGNNSPLHF
v_gene: TRBV4-2
d_gene: TRBD1
j_gene: TRBJ1-6
abundance: NA

CDR3aa: CASSLAQGVGEKLFF
v_gene: TRBV7-9
d_gene: TRBD1
j_gene: TRBJ1-4
abundance: NA

CDR3aa: CATHQGFSEQYF
v_gene: TRBV6-1
d_gene: NA
j_gene: TRBJ2-7
abundance: NA

CDR3aa: CSVPYHAPGQVTYEQYF
v_gene: TRBV29-1
d_gene: TRBD1
j_gene: TRBJ2-7
abundance: NA

CDR3aa: CASSPLWLRGSEQYF
v_gene: TRBV27
d_gene: TRBD1
j_gene: TRBJ2-7
abundance: NA

CDR3aa: CAWSWTGEETQYF
v_gene: TRBV30
d_gene: TRBD1
j_gene: TRBJ2-5
abundance: NA

CDR3aa: CASSERQGNTIYF
v_gene: TRBV9
d_gene: NA
j_gene: TRBJ1-3
abundance: NA

CDR3aa: CASSYKGNYGYTF
v_gene: TRBV19
d_gene: NA
j_gene: TRBJ1-2
abundance: NA

CDR3aa: CASSEAPEQYF
v_gene: TRBV2
d_gene: NA
j_gene: TRBJ2-7
abundance: NA

CDR3aa: CASSDELAGAGDTQYF
v_gene: TRBV5-8
d_gene: TRBD2
j_gene: TRBJ2-3
abundance: NA

CDR3aa: CASSPPETRNEQYF
v_gene: TRBV18
d_gene: NA
j_gene: TRBJ2-7
abundance: NA

CDR3aa: CASSLGGRSNQPQHF
v_gene: TRBV5-6
d_gene: NA
j_gene: TRBJ1-5
abundance: NA

CDR3aa: CASSAQGARVEAFF
v_gene: TRBV11-2
d_gene: TRBD1
j_gene: TRBJ1-1
abundance: NA

CDR3aa: CASSQESPEGSGNTIYF
v_gene: TRBV4-1
d_gene: NA
j_gene: TRBJ1-3
abundance: NA

CDR3aa: CASSAQGLNGYTF
v_gene: TRBV4-2
d_gene: NA
j_gene: TRBJ1-2
abundance: NA

CDR3aa: CASSRQDLPPPYGYTF
v_gene: TRBV9
d_gene: NA
j_gene: TRBJ1-2
abundance: NA

CDR3aa: CATSRGRNLQGGQETQYF
v_gene: TRBV15
d_gene: NA
j_gene: TRBJ2-5
abundance: NA

CDR3aa: CASIKDRAKETQYF
v_gene: TRBV25-1
d_gene: TRBD1
j_gene: TRBJ2-5
abundance: NA

CDR3aa: CASSLLRGRDYGYTF
v_gene: TRBV5-5
d_gene: NA
j_gene: TRBJ1-2
abundance: NA

CDR3aa: CASSTRAGGAREKLFF
v_gene: TRBV9
d_gene: TRBD1
j_gene: TRBJ1-4
abundance: NA

CDR3aa: CASSYEGNSPLHF
v_gene: TRBV6-5
d_gene: NA
j_gene: TRBJ1-6
abundance: NA

CDR3aa: CASSRDFSSTDTQYF
v_gene: TRBV9
d_gene: NA
j_gene: TRBJ2-3
abundance: NA

CDR3aa: CATSMGQGGGEQYF
v_gene: TRBV15
d_gene: TRBD1
j_gene: TRBJ2-7
abundance: NA

CDR3aa: CASSSQGSIYEQYF
v_gene: TRBV19
d_gene: NA
j_gene: TRBJ2-7
abundance: NA

CDR3aa: CASSGEGGETQYF
v_gene: TRBV10-2
d_gene: TRBD2
j_gene: TRBJ2-5
abundance: NA

CDR3aa: CASSPYYTPNYGYTF
v_gene: TRBV11-2
d_gene: NA
j_gene: TRBJ1-2
abundance: NA

CDR3aa: CASSFRVIHTSYNEQFF
v_gene: TRBV5-4
d_gene: NA
j_gene: TRBJ2-1
abundance: NA

CDR3aa: CATSTGRTGTNEKLFF
v_gene: TRBV15
d_gene: TRBD1
j_gene: TRBJ1-4
abundance: NA

CDR3aa: CSVVFRVNEKLFF
v_gene: TRBV29-1
d_gene: NA
j_gene: TRBJ1-4
abundance: NA

CDR3aa: CASNPEDGKKLFF
v_gene: TRBV28
d_gene: NA
j_gene: TRBJ1-4
abundance: NA

CDR3aa: CASSREATNEKLFF
v_gene: TRBV27
d_gene: NA
j_gene: TRBJ1-4
abundance: NA

CDR3aa: CASRRDRGRVYEQFF
v_gene: TRBV5-6
d_gene: TRBD1
j_gene: TRBJ2-1
abundance: NA

CDR3aa: CASSSNRVGNQPQHF
v_gene: TRBV7-2
d_gene: NA
j_gene: TRBJ1-5
abundance: NA

CDR3aa: CASSQGSNTGELFF
v_gene: TRBV5-1
d_gene: NA
j_gene: TRBJ2-2
abundance: NA

CDR3aa: CTSSPDTTSALYNEQFF
v_gene: TRBV4-1
d_gene: TRBD2
j_gene: TRBJ2-1
abundance: NA

CDR3aa: CASSLLAGAENYEQYF
v_gene: TRBV7-9
d_gene: NA
j_gene: TRBJ2-7
abundance: NA

CDR3aa: CATSTGGQDASYEQYF
v_gene: TRBV15
d_gene: TRBD1
j_gene: TRBJ2-7
abundance: NA

CDR3aa: CASTSGRLTDTQYF
v_gene: TRBV19
d_gene: TRBD2
j_gene: TRBJ2-3
abundance: NA

CDR3aa: CAWSGQVWVTEAFF
v_gene: TRBV30
d_gene: NA
j_gene: TRBJ1-1
abundance: NA

CDR3aa: CSVTAGPNQPQHF
v_gene: TRBV29-1
d_gene: NA
j_gene: TRBJ1-5
abundance: NA

CDR3aa: CASSLSRTGGYEQYF
v_gene: TRBV27
d_gene: TRBD1
j_gene: TRBJ2-7
abundance: NA

CDR3aa: CASSERSNQPQHF
v_gene: TRBV2
d_gene: NA
j_gene: TRBJ1-5
abundance: NA

CDR3aa: CASSYEGQLRNSPLHF
v_gene: TRBV6-5
d_gene: TRBD1
j_gene: TRBJ1-6
abundance: NA

CDR3aa: CASSLIRFGSNQPQHF
v_gene: TRBV5-6
d_gene: NA
j_gene: TRBJ1-5
abundance: NA

CDR3aa: CASSPHISPLHF
v_gene: TRBV28
d_gene: NA
j_gene: TRBJ1-6
abundance: NA

CDR3aa: CASSKETTGTGELFF
v_gene: TRBV6-4
d_gene: NA
j_gene: TRBJ2-2
abundance: NA

CDR3aa: CASSPTAPNQPQHF
v_gene: TRBV2
d_gene: NA
j_gene: TRBJ1-5
abundance: once

CDR3aa: CSARQGGIGELFF
v_gene: TRBV29-1
d_gene: TRBD1
j_gene: TRBJ2-2
abundance: NA

CDR3aa: CASSLAYRDRVLSPNEKLFF
v_gene: TRBV7-2
d_gene: TRBD1
j_gene: TRBJ1-4
abundance: once

CDR3aa: CASSLAGKPYNEQFF
v_gene: TRBV5-1
d_gene: NA
j_gene: TRBJ2-1
abundance: NA

CDR3aa: CASSPNTGNQPQHF
v_gene: TRBV7-9
d_gene: NA
j_gene: TRBJ1-5
abundance: NA

CDR3aa: CASSPSPGTGFIEKLFF
v_gene: TRBV28
d_gene: TRBD1
j_gene: TRBJ1-4
abundance: NA

CDR3aa: CASSHGRQGSHSGELFF
v_gene: TRBV9
d_gene: TRBD1
j_gene: TRBJ2-2
abundance: NA